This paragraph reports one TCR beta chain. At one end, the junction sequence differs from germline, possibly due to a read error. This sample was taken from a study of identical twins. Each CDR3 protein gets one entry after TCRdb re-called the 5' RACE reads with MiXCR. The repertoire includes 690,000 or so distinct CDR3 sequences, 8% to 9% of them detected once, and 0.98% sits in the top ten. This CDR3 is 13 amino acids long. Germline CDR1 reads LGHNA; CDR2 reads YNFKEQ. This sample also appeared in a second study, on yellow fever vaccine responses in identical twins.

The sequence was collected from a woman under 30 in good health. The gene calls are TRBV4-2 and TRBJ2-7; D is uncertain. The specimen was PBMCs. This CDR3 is CASSQGTSYDQYF. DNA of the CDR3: TGTGCCAGCAGCCAGGGTACCTCCTACGATCAGTACTTC.